The 7 T cell receptor beta chains below all came from one sample that was sequenced in a study of blood T cell repertoires in COVID-19. Method: immunoSEQ multiplex PCR; TCRdb's copy keeps in-frame clones and lacks some. Here the sample spans around 370,000 clones, around nine tenths being singletons. The sequencing input was peripheral blood. The receptors stem from a woman aged 70-85 years with COVID-19, enrolled during active disease.

The CDR3 nucleotides read TGTGCCAGCAGCCAAGATTCCACATTTACCTACGAGCAGTACTTC. Translating it yields CASSQDSTFTYEQYF. V is TRBV4-2 and J is TRBJ2-7; D gene ambiguous. This CDR3 spans 15 amino acids. Germline-derived CDR1 and CDR2 are LGHNA and YNFKEQ. V lost 0 bases and J 2 bases, leaving 11 bases between the germline ends.

The J gene is TRBJ2-5, the V gene TRBV5-4; 8 bases are shared with TRBD1. Trimming cost V 4 bases and J 4 bases; bases outside gene matches: 15. Per germline, CDR1 SGHNT and CDR2 YYREEE (reference sequence). This CDR3 contains 17 residues. The CDR3: CASSLATGTGVGETQYF. CDR3 nucleotides: TGTGCCAGCAGCCTTGCAACCGGGACAGGTGTTGGAGAGACCCAGTACTTC.

The chain combines TRBV27 with TRBJ2-5; 11 bases agree with TRBD2. The CDR3 sequence is 16 residues long. J gave up 5 bases and V 6 bases, and 11 bases lay outside the gene matches. Germline V gives CDR1 MNHEY, CDR2 SMNVEV (reference sequence). The DNA of the CDR3 is TGTGCCAGCAGGCCCCTAGCGGGGGGATCATGGGAGACCCAGTACTTC. Its protein product is CASRPLAGGSWETQYF.

The sample holds a few counts of this clone. This sequence joins TRBV19 and TRBJ1-2, with D possibly matching TRBD1 (5 bases). Germline CDR1 reads LNHDA; CDR2 reads SQIVND (reference sequence). The CDR3 is 13 residues long. With 0 bases removed from V and 10 bases from J, the gap between germline ends came to 12 bases. The CDR3 coding sequence is TGTGCCAGTAGTATAGAGGGACTACTTAACTACACCTTC. Encoded protein: CASSIEGLLNYTF.

The chain links TRBV9 to TRBJ2-6, with D possibly being TRBD2 (6 bases). The CDR3 has 18 amino acids. With 1 base removed from V and 0 bases from J, the gap between germline ends came to 14 bases. Germline lookup yields CDR1 SGDLS and CDR2 YYNGEE. The CDR3 region is CASSVSGQGGSGANVLTF. Written as DNA, the CDR3 is TGTGCCAGCAGCGTATCTGGGCAGGGAGGCTCTGGGGCCAACGTCCTGACTTTC.

The chain combines TRBV9 with TRBJ1-5; 7 nucleotides align to TRBD1. There are 15 residues in the CDR3. Germline V lookup: CDR1 SGDLS, CDR2 YYNGEE. V shed 3 bases, J shed 3 bases, and the junction held 6 bases outside the gene matches. CDR3 bases: TGTGCCAGCAGCGGTGGAGGGGGCCCCAATCAGCCCCAGCATTTT. It specifies CASSGGGGPNQPQHF. The full variable domain, with the rest looked up from reference TRBV9 and TRBJ1-5, is DSGVTQTPKHLITATGQRVTLRCSPRSGDLSVYWYQQSLDQGLQFLIQYYNGEERAKGNILERFSAQQFPDLHSELNLSSLELGDSALYFCASSGGGGPNQPQHFGDGTRLSIL.

The chain recombines TRBV11-3 with TRBJ1-1; the D gene is possibly TRBD1 (5 bases). Trimming removed 1 base at V and 6 bases at J, with 12 bases between. This CDR3 comprises 14 residues. The V gene's germline CDR1 is SGHNT and CDR2 YENEEA. CDR3 amino acids: CASSLGQGKAEAFF. The DNA for the CDR3 is TGTGCCAGCAGCTTAGGGCAGGGCAAGGCTGAAGCTTTCTTT.